These T cell receptor beta chains were read from a single sample in a study of CD4+ T cells in melanoma. Profiling relied on immunoSEQ multiplex PCR, and the TCRdb table lists in-frame clones only, not all of them. The sample contains 13,000 to 15,000 clones, just over 70% of which appear only once. Sequenced input: cells from a culture (not recorded whether cultured in vitro). The source is a human donor with melanoma. Each CDR3 is given with its conserved first and last residue. D genes are given only for firm matches. Size values are once, few and many counts, or a class for expanded clones, and some rows have none.

v_gene,d_gene,j_gene,abundance,CDR3nt,CDR3aa
TRBV27,NA,TRBJ1-2,NA,TGTGCCAGCAGTCCACGGCCCCTTAATTTTAACTATGGCTACACCTTC,CASSPRPLNFNYGYTF
TRBV5-1,NA,TRBJ2-5,once,TGCGCCAGCAGCCCCGGAGGGCAAGAGACCCAGTACTTC,CASSPGGQETQYF
TRBV4-2,NA,TRBJ2-2,few,TGTGCCAGCAGCCAAGATATGGCTAGGGTGACCGGGGAGCTGTTTTTT,CASSQDMARVTGELFF
TRBV7-8,NA,TRBJ2-5,NA,TGTGCCAGCAGCTGGGGGGGCGAAGCGACCCAGTACTTC,CASSWGGEATQYF
TRBV11-2,TRBD1,TRBJ1-2,NA,TGTGCCAGCAGCTTAGGATTAAGGACAGGGCTCACCTTC,CASSLGLRTGLTF
TRBV4-1,NA,TRBJ2-2,once,TGCGCCAGCAGCCAAGAAAGGACCGGGGAGCTGTTTTTT,CASSQERTGELFF
TRBV7-9,NA,TRBJ2-7,NA,TGTGCCAGCAGCATTCCTCAGGGCTACGAGCAGTACTTC,CASSIPQGYEQYF
TRBV18,NA,TRBJ1-2,NA,TGTGCCAGCTCACCAGATTCTGCGTCAGGCTATGGCTACACCTTC,CASSPDSASGYGYTF
TRBV6-1,NA,TRBJ2-2,NA,TGTGCCAGCAGGGAAAACACTGCCGGGGAGCTGTTTTTT,CASRENTAGELFF
TRBV9,NA,TRBJ1-3,NA,TGTGCCAGCAGCGCCCCAGGGTCTGGAAACACCATATATTTT,CASSAPGSGNTIYF
TRBV6-5,TRBD1,TRBJ2-2,once,TGTGCCGTTCGTGGGACAGCGAACACCGGGGAGCTGTTTTTT,CAVRGTANTGELFF
TRBV5-1,NA,TRBJ1-4,NA,TGCGCCAGCAGCACCGGGACGACTAATGAAAAACTGTTTTTT,CASSTGTTNEKLFF
TRBV6-4,NA,TRBJ1-5,NA,TGTGCCAGCAGTGAGATAGCCCAGAATCAGCCCCAGCATTTT,CASSEIAQNQPQHF
TRBV5-4,TRBD1,TRBJ1-2,few,TGTGCCAGCAGCTCCGGGACAGGGTTCTTCTATGGCTACACCTTC,CASSSGTGFFYGYTF
TRBV5-1,NA,TRBJ2-3,NA,TGCGCCAGCAGCTTGGGTAGGGGGGGTTACACAGATACGCAGTATTTT,CASSLGRGGYTDTQYF
TRBV27,NA,TRBJ2-7,few,TGTGCCAGCAGTTTACGGCAGGGGTCATCCTACGAGCAGTACTTC,CASSLRQGSSYEQYF
TRBV7-8,TRBD1,TRBJ2-1,NA,TGTGCCAGCAGCCTAGGGACAGGGCTGTACAATGAGCAGTTCTTC,CASSLGTGLYNEQFF
TRBV19,NA,TRBJ1-3,NA,TGTGCCAGTAGTATGGGGGCAACTGGAAACACCATATATTTT,CASSMGATGNTIYF
TRBV5-1,NA,TRBJ2-3,NA,TGCGCCAGCAGCTCGCATGAGGTTGATACGCAGTATTTT,CASSSHEVDTQYF
TRBV11-3,NA,TRBJ2-2,NA,TGTGCCAGCAGCTTCCCGGGGGCGAGCACCGGGGAGCTGTTTTTT,CASSFPGASTGELFF
TRBV6-1,NA,TRBJ1-5,medium-sized,TGTGCCAGCAATCCGGACAGAAGCAATCAGCCCCAGCATTTT,CASNPDRSNQPQHF
TRBV5-1,TRBD1,TRBJ2-7,NA,TGCGCCAGCAGCGCCGACAGGGGGTCCTACGAGCAGTACTTC,CASSADRGSYEQYF
TRBV6-5,NA,TRBJ1-5,NA,TGTGCCAGCAGGGCGATGGGGGGTAGCAATCAGCCCCAGCATTTT,CASRAMGGSNQPQHF
TRBV6-1,TRBD1,TRBJ1-2,NA,TGTGCCAGCAGTGGGGACAGGAGCTATGGCTACACCTTC,CASSGDRSYGYTF
TRBV2,NA,TRBJ1-6,NA,TGTGCCAGCAAGGACAGAACAAGCTCCTATAATTCACCCCTCCACTTT,CASKDRTSSYNSPLHF
TRBV7-3,NA,TRBJ2-7,NA,TGTGCCAGCAGCTTAACGGGGGGGCCATCGCGGGGCGAGCAGTACTTC,CASSLTGGPSRGEQYF
TRBV11-2,NA,TRBJ2-5,few,TGTGCCAGCAGCTTAGAGACAGGCCAAGAGACCCAGTACTTC,CASSLETGQETQYF
TRBV5-1,NA,TRBJ1-3,NA,TGCGCCAGCAGCTTGAACTCGGGACGGTTCTCTGGAAACACCATATATTTT,CASSLNSGRFSGNTIYF
TRBV19,TRBD1,TRBJ1-2,few,TGTGCCAGTAGCAGACAGGGGGGCCCGTCTCACTATGGCTACACCTTC,CASSRQGGPSHYGYTF
TRBV2,NA,TRBJ2-1,few,TGTGCCAGCACGGTTGAGGGCAATGAGCAGTTCTTC,CASTVEGNEQFF
TRBV18,TRBD1,TRBJ2-7,NA,TGTGCCAGCTCACTGACAGGGGGCGGCTACGAGCAGTACTTC,CASSLTGGGYEQYF
TRBV5-1,TRBD2,TRBJ2-3,NA,TGCGCCAGCAGCTCGGACGGGGGGACCACAGATACGCAGTATTTT,CASSSDGGTTDTQYF
TRBV13,TRBD1,TRBJ2-7,once,TGTGCCAGCAGCGCCCGGGACAGGAGCTACGAGCAGTACTTC,CASSARDRSYEQYF